What follows is one T cell receptor beta chain and its context. What it binds is not known. The data belong to a study of CD8+CD57+ T cells in acquired aplastic anemia. Study in general: Sorted cells (CD4+ and CD8+) yielded DNA amounts that averaged about 3.1 ug. The study, taken as a whole, reports: No significant difference in CD8+ Simpson's diversity was found between patients and controls. Patients and controls shared over 25 CD8+ CDR3 sequences, which appeared highly expressed in patients and within their immunodominant clones.

In germline, CDR1 is SEHNR, CDR2 FQNEAQ (reference sequence). The CDR3 contains 14 residues. The V and J ends lost 5 bases and 5 bases, in that order; junction bases with no gene match: 5. Using genomic DNA as the template, TCR beta VDJ and CDR3 profiling was carried out. TCRdb called the reads again in MiXCR, with one record for every CDR3 protein. Among 200,000 or so distinct CDR3 sequences listed, around three fifths were seen once. This clonotype originated in a human donor with severe aplastic anemia or a healthy control (not recorded which). This sequence joins TRBV7-9 and TRBJ2-5, with 10 bases fitting TRBD2. Sequences were obtained from sorted CD4+, CD8+, or CD8+CD57+ T cells (not recorded which) from PBMCs. The CDR3 loop reads CASSPGLAAETQYF. In DNA, the CDR3 is TGTGCCAGCAGCCCAGGACTAGCGGCTGAGACCCAGTACTTC.